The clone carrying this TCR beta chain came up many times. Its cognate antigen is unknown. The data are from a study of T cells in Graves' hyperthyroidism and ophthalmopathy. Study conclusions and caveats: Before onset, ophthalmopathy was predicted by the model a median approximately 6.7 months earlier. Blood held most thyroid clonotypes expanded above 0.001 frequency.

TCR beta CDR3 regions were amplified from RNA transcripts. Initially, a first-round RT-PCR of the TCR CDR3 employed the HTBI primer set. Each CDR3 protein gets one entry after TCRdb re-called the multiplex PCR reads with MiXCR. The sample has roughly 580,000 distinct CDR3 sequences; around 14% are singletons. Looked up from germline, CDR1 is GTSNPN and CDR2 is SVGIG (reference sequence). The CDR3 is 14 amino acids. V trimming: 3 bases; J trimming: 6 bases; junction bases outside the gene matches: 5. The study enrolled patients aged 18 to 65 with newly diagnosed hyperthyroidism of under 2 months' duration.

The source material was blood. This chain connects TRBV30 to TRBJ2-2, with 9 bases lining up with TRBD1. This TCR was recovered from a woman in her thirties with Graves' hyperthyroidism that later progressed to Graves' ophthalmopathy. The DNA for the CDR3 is TGTGCCTGGAGCTACAGGGGGCTCCCCGGGGAGCTGTTTTTT. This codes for CAWSYRGLPGELFF.